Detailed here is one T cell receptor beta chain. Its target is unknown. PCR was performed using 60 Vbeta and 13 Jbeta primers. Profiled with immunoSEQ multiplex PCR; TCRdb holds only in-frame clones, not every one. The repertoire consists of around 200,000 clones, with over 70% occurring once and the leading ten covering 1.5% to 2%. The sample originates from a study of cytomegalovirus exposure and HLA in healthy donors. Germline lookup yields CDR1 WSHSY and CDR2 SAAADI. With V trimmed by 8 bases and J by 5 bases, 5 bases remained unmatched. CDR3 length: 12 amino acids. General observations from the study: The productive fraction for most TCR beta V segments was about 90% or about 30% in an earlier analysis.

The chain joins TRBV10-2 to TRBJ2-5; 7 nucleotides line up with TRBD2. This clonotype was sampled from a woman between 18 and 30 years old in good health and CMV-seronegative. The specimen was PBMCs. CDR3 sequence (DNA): TGCGCCAGCGGGGGGGGAGGGGAGACCCAGTACTTC. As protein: CASGGGGETQYF.